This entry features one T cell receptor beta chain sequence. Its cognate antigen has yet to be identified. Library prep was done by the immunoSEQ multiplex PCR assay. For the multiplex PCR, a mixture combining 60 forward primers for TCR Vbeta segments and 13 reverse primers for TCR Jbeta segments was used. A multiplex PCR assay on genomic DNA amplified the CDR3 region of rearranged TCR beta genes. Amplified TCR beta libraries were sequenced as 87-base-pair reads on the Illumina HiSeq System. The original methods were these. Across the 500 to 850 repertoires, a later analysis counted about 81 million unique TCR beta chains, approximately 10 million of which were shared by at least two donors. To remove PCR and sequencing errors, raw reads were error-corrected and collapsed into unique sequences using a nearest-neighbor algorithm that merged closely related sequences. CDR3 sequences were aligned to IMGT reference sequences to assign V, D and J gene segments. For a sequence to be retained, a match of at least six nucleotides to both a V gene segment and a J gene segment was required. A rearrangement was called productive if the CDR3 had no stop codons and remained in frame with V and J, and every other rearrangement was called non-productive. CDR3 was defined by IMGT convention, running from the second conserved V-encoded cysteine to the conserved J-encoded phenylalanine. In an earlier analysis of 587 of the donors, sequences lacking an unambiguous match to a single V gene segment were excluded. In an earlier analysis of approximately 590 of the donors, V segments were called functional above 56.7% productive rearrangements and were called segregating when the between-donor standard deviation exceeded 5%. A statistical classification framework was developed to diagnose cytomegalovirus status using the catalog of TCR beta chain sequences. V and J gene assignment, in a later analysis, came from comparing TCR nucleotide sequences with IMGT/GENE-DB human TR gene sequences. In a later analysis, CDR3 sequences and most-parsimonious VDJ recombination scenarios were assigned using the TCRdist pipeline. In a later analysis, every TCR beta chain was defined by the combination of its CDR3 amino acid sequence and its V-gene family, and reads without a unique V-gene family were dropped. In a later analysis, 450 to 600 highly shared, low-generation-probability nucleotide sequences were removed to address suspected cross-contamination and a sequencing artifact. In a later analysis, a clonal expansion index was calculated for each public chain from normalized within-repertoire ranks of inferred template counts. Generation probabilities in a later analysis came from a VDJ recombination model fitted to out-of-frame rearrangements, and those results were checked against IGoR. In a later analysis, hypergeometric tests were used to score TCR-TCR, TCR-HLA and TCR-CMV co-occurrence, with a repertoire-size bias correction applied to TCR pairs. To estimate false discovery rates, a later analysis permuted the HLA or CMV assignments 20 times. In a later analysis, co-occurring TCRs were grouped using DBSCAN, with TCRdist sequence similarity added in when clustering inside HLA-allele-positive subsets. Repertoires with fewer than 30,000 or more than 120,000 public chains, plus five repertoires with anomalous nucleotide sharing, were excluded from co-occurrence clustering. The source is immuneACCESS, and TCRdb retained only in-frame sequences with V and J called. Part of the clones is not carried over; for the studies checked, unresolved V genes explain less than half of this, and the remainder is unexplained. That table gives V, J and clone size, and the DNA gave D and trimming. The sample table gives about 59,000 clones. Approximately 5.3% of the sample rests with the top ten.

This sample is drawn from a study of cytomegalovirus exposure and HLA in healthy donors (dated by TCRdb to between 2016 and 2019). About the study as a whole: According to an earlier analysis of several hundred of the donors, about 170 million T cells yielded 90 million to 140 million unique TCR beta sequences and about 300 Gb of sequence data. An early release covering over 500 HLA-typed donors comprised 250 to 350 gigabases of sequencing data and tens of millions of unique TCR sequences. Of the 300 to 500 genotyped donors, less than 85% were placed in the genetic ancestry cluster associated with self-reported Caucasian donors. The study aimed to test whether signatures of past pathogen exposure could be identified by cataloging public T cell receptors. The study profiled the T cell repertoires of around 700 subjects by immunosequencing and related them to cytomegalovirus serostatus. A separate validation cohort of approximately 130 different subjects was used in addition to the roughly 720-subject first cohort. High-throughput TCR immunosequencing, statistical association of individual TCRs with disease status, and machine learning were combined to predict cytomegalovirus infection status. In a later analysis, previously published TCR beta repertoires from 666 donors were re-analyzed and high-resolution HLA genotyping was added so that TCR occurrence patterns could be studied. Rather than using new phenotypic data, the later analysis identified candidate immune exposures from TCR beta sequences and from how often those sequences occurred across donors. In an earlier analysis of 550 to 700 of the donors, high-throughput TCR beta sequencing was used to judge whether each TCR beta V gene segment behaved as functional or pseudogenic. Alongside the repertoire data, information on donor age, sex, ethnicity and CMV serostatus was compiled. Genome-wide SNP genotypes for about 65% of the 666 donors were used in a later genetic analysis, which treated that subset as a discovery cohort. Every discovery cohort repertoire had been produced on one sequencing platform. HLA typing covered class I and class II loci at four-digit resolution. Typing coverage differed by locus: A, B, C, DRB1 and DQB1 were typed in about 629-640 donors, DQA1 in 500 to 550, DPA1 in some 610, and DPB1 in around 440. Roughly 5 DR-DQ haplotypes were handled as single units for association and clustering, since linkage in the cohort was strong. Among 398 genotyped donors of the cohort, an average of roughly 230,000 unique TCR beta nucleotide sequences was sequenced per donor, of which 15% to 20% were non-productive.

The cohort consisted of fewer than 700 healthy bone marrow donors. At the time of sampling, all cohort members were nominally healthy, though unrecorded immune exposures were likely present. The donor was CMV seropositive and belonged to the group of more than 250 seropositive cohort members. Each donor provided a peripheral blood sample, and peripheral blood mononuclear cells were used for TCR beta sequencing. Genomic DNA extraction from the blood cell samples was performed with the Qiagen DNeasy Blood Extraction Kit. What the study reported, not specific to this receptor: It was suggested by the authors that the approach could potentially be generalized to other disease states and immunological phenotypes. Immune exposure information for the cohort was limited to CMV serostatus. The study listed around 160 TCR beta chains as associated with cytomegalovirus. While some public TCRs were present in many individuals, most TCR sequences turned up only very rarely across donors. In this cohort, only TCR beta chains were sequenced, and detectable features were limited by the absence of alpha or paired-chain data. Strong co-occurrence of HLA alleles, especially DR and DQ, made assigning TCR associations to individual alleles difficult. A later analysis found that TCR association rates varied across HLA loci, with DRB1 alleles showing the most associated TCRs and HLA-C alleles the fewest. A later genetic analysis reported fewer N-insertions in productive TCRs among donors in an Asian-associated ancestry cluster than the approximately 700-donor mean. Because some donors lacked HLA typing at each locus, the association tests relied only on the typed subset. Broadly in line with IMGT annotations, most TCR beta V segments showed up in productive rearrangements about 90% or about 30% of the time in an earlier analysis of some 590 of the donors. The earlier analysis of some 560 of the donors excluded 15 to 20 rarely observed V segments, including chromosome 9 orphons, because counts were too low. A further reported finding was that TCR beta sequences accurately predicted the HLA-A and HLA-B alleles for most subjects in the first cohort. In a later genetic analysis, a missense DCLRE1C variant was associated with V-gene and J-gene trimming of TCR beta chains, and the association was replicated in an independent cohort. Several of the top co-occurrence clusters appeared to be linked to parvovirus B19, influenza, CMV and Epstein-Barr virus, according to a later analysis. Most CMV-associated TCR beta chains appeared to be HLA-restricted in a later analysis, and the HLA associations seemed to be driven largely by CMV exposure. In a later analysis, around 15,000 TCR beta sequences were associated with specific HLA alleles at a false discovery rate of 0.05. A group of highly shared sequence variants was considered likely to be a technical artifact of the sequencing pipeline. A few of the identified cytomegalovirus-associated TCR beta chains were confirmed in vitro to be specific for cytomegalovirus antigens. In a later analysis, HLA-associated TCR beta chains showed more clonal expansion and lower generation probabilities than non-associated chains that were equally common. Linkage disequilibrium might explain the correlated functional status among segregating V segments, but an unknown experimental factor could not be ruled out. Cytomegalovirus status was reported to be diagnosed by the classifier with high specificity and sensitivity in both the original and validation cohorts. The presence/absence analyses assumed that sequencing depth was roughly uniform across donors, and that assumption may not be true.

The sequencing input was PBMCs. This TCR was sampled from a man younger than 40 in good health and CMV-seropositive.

The CDR3 reads as follows: CASSKGKGVGADTQYF. The DNA reads TGTGCCAGCAGCAAGGGTAAAGGAGTAGGGGCAGATACGCAGTATTTT. The chain is encoded by TRBV25-1 joined to TRBJ2-3; TRBD1 is perhaps the D gene, given 5 matching bases. CDR1 and CDR2 were assigned from the germline V gene as MGHDK and SYGVNS. The CDR3 numbers 16 residues from cysteine through phenylalanine. Only the CDR3 region is kept as DNA, spanning 48 bases read in frame from base 1. Cut back by 6 bases and 4 bases, the V and J ends lie 20 bases apart.